The 20 T cell receptor beta chains given below trace back to one sample, sequenced in a study of T-cell reconstitution after alpha-beta-depleted transplantation in children. Unique molecular identifiers were incorporated into the prepared TCRbeta library. Via MiXCR, TCRdb re-called the PCR reads, giving one row per CDR3 protein. The data hold about 240,000 distinct CDR3 sequences, with roughly 24% observed a single time. Sequenced here: PBMCs, sampled before TCRalphabeta/CD19-depleted stem cell transplant. The receptors stem from a girl aged 2-10 years with Fanconi anemia, due to receive a stem cell transplant.

This clonotype appeared a few times. The rearrangement joins TRBV7-2 to TRBJ1-1, with 7 bases lining up with TRBD1. CDR1 and CDR2 (germline): SGHTA, FQGNSA. The trim removed 1 base at V and 3 bases at J, leaving 8 bases unmatched. This CDR3 spans 16 amino acids. This chain's CDR3 is CASSLVQGSPYTEAFF. Here the CDR3 DNA reads TGTGCCAGCAGCTTAGTACAGGGGAGTCCCTACACTGAAGCTTTCTTT.

This clonotype was counted a few times. The rearrangement links TRBV18 to TRBJ2-7, with D perhaps matching TRBD1 (5 bases). V was clipped by 6 bases and J by 5 bases, with 17 bases between them. The CDR3 runs to 14 residues. Germline V gives CDR1 KGHSH, CDR2 LQKENI. The CDR3 region is CASSPFTRVHEQYF. The CDR3 coding sequence is TGTGCCAGCTCTCCCTTTACCAGGGTCCACGAGCAGTACTTC.

This clonotype showed up many times. The chain is built from TRBV7-6 and TRBJ2-5; D unresolved. Trimming shortened V by 2 bases and J by 0 bases, and 4 bases separated the two germline ends. Germline assignment: CDR1 SGHVS and CDR2 FNYEAQ. The CDR3 sequence is 13 residues long. The CDR3 sequence is CASSLSNQETQYF. CDR3 in DNA: TGTGCCAGCAGCTTATCAAACCAAGAGACCCAGTACTTC.

This clonotype occurred a few times. The V call is TRBV5-1, the J call TRBJ2-3; no clear D. The length of the CDR3 is 14 residues. The V end lost 0 bases, the J end lost 4 bases, and 9 bases lay between the germline ends. Looked up from germline, CDR1 is SGHRS and CDR2 is YFSETQ. The CDR3 sequence: CASSLVLGPDTQYF. CDR3 in DNA: TGCGCCAGCAGCTTGGTGCTGGGCCCAGATACGCAGTATTTT.

This clonotype appeared a few times. Compared with germline, one end of the junction differs, possibly owing to a read error. The chain links TRBV12-3 or TRBV12-4 to TRBJ2-1; a weak D match, TRBD2 (6 bases). This CDR3 comprises 18 residues. The CDR3 DNA sequence: TGTACCAGCAGTTTAGCGGATGCAGGGAGTCCCCTCTACAATGAGCAGTTCTTC. Translation gives CTSSLADAGSPLYNEQFF.

This clonotype was seen more than once but under ten times. CDR3 nucleotide sequence: TGTGCCAGCAGTTTCCCCCGGGGGAGCTCCTACAATGAGCAGTTCTTC. Translation: CASSFPRGSSYNEQFF. The chain couples TRBV28 to TRBJ2-1; the D gene is possibly TRBD2 (6 bases). Trimming cost V 3 bases and J 0 bases, with 12 bases left between them. The CDR3 sequence is 16 residues long. Per germline, CDR1 MDHEN and CDR2 SYDVKM.

CDR3 coding DNA: TGTGCCAGCGTATCCCCGACAGGACCAGCGAACACTGAAGCTTTCTTT. The encoded protein is CASVSPTGPANTEAFF. V is TRBV7-9 and J is TRBJ1-1, with TRBD1 as a possible D gene (6 bases). The germline V and J ends were trimmed by 8 bases and 1 base, with 20 bases remaining between them. This CDR3 has 16 amino acids. Germline CDR1 SEHNR, CDR2 FQNEAQ (reference sequence).

This clonotype was picked up a small number of times. The chain uses TRBV3-1 and TRBJ2-3, with D uncertain. This CDR3 is built from 12 residues. CDR1 is LGHDT and CDR2 is YNNKEL in the germline V gene (reference sequence). Trimming left V 3 bases short and J 9 bases short, with 10 bases between. CDR3 protein: CASSHGTGTQYF. CDR3 nucleotides: TGTGCCAGCAGCCATGGAACGGGCACGCAGTATTTT.

This clonotype was counted ten times or more. CDR3 protein: CASSPHRTSGGIEDTQYF. The CDR3 bases are TGTGCCAGCAGCCCCCACCGGACTAGCGGGGGGATTGAAGATACGCAGTATTTT. V and J are TRBV7-2 and TRBJ2-3; 14 bases are shared with TRBD2. Losses at the gene ends were 5 bases for V and 5 bases for J; bases not matched to a gene: 12. In germline, CDR1 is SGHTA, CDR2 FQGNSA. The CDR3 sequence is 18 residues long.

This clonotype was recorded many times. The chain links TRBV29-1 to TRBJ2-7; 8 bases align to TRBD2. The CDR3 length is 14 residues. The J segment lost 0 bases and the V segment lost 4 bases, leaving 5 bases of the junction unmatched. Germline CDR1 is SQVTM and CDR2 is ANQGSEA. CDR3 sequence reads: CSVAGLAGSYEQYF. CDR3 DNA sequence: TGCAGCGTTGCCGGGCTAGCGGGCTCCTACGAGCAGTACTTC.

Concerning this clonotype: Possible read error: a much larger clone is one base away. This chain connects TRBV29-1 to TRBJ2-1; D is unclear. Deletions cut 3 bases from V and 1 base from J, with 1 base between. Looked up from germline, CDR1 is SQVTM and CDR2 is ANQGSEA. The CDR3 covers 11 residues. CDR3 sequence (DNA): TGCAGCGTTGATTCCTACAATGAGCAGTTCTTC. It codes for CSVDSYNEQFF.

In this sample, this clonotype turned up many times. The gene calls are TRBV20-1 and TRBJ2-7, with D uncertain. CDR1 is DFQATT and CDR2 is SNEGSKA in the germline V gene (reference sequence). V was trimmed by 3 bases and J by 0 bases, leaving 21 bases between them. This CDR3 spans 17 amino acids. The CDR3 coding sequence is TGCAGTGCTAGTTTTTGGCAGAGGCAAACCATCTCCTACGAGCAGTACTTC. This encodes CSASFWQRQTISYEQYF.

Many counts were recorded for this clonotype. The V call is TRBV7-3, the J call TRBJ2-1; D tentatively fits TRBD1 or TRBD2 (6 bases each). Germline V CDR1 and CDR2: SGHTA, FQGTGA. The CDR3 is made up of 16 amino acids. V gave up 5 bases and J gave up 0 bases, with 14 bases separating them. The CDR3 loop is CASSPWGATSYNEQFF. The CDR3 DNA follows: TGTGCCAGCAGCCCGTGGGGGGCTACCTCCTACAATGAGCAGTTCTTC.

Many counts were recorded for this clonotype. The rearrangement joins TRBV20-1 to TRBJ2-4, with TRBD2 matching 12 bases. CDR1 and CDR2 from the germline V gene are DFQATT and SNEGSKA (reference sequence). The length of the CDR3 is 18 residues. J was trimmed by 6 bases and V by 1 base; bases with no gene match: 13. The CDR3 sequence: CSARALAGGPEARNIQYF. The CDR3 nucleotides are TGCAGTGCTAGAGCCCTAGCGGGAGGGCCCGAGGCGCGAAACATTCAGTACTTC.

This clonotype has ten or more counts. In nucleotides, the CDR3 is TGTGCCAGCAGCTTGGGCGGTCCAAAGGAGACCCAGTACTTC. Amino acid sequence: CASSLGGPKETQYF. V usage is TRBV12-3 or TRBV12-4 and J usage is TRBJ2-5; D call uncertain. The CDR3 is 14 amino acids. The V end was cut by 6 bases, the J end by 5 bases, with 16 bases between.

The chain couples TRBV28 to TRBJ1-2; no firm D call. The germline V and J ends were trimmed by 3 bases and 5 bases, with 7 bases remaining between them. Germline-derived CDR1 and CDR2 are MDHEN and SYDVKM. This CDR3 spans 12 amino acids. CDR3 nucleotide sequence: TGTGCCAGCAGTTTCGACCAATATGGCTACACCTTC. Translating it yields CASSFDQYGYTF.

The DNA for the CDR3 is TGTGCCAGCAGCATTAGTAACACCGGGGAGCTGTTTTTT. Its protein is CASSISNTGELFF. This chain joins TRBV7-9 and TRBJ2-2; D is unresolved. V was trimmed by 5 bases and J by 2 bases, leaving 6 bases between them. Germline loops: CDR1 SEHNR, CDR2 FQNEAQ (reference sequence). The CDR3 runs 13 residues.

V gene TRBV5-1 combines with J gene TRBJ2-7, with TRBD2 matching 8 bases. This CDR3 has 14 residues. The germline V gene encodes CDR1 SGHRS and CDR2 YFSETQ. With 3 bases clipped from V and 4 bases from J, the junction kept 6 bases outside the gene matches. The CDR3 region is CASSSGTRSYEQYF. The CDR3 DNA reads TGCGCCAGCAGCTCGGGGACTAGAAGTTACGAGCAGTACTTC.

This clonotype was counted between two and nine times. The CDR3 coding sequence is TGTGCCAGCAGTTTACTAGCGAACACAGATACGCAGTATTTT. Translating it yields CASSLLANTDTQYF. The chain couples TRBV12-3 or TRBV12-4 to TRBJ2-3, with D possibly matching TRBD2 (6 bases). Trimming took 2 bases from V and 2 from J, leaving 8 bases between them. The CDR3 consists of 14 residues.

The chain couples TRBV20-1 to TRBJ1-2, with a possible D match to TRBD1 (5 bases). CDR3 length: 12 residues. Germline V CDR1 and CDR2: DFQATT, SNEGSKA (reference sequence). The CDR3 DNA is TGCACAACGACAGCGCCTAACTATGGCTACACCTTC. Protein sequence: CTTTAPNYGYTF.